This paragraph covers one TCR beta chain sequence. Antigen: not known. Germline assignment: CDR1 MNHNS and CDR2 SASEGT. The CDR3 length is 16 residues. The junction had 12 bases not matched to a gene; V was cut back by 3 bases and J by 7 bases. This entry is derived from a study of cytomegalovirus exposure and HLA in healthy donors. PCR involved 60 Vbeta and 13 Jbeta primers. In the source study's methods: Counted up in a later analysis, unique TCR beta chains came to 60 million to 95 million, with around 12 million shared. Profiled with immunoSEQ multiplex PCR; TCRdb holds only in-frame clones, not every one. V and J calls and clone size are copied from that table; D and trimming were computed from the DNA. The sample records 200,000 to 250,000 clones, approximately 80% being singletons. Points from the study as a whole: Reportedly, fewer N-insertions than the roughly 700-donor mean appeared in an Asian-associated ancestry cluster in a later analysis. Three chains linked to CMV were shown in vitro to be specific for CMV antigens.

The rearrangement uses TRBV6-1 and TRBJ1-2, with TRBD1 identical over 9 bases. This receptor was taken from a young woman in good health and CMV-seronegative. The sample consisted of PBMCs. Here the CDR3 reads CASSDRTGEVLGGYTF. The CDR3 nucleotides are TGTGCCAGCAGTGACCGGACAGGGGAGGTCTTAGGTGGCTACACCTTC.